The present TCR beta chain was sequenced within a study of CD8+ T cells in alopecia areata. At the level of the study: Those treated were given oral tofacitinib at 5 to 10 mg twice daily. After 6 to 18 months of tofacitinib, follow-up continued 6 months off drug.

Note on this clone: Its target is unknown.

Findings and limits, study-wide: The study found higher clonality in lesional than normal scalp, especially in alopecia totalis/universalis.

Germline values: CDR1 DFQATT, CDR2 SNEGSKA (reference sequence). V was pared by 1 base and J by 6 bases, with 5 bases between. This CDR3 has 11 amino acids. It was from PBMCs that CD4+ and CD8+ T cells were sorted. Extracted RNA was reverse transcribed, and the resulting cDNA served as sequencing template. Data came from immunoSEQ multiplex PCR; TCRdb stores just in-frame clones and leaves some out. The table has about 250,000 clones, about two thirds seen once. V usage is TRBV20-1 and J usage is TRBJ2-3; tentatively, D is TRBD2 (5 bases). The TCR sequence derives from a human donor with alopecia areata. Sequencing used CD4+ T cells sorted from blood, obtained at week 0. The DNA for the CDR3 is TGCAGTGCTAGAGGGGAGGATACGCAGTATTTT. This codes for CSARGEDTQYF.